This record concerns one T cell receptor (beta chain) sequence. Patients included in sequencing had previously demonstrated CD8+CD57+ cell expansion by flow cytometry. The cohort consisted entirely of patients having severe acquired aplastic anemia. The use of genomic DNA as template underpinned the TCR beta VDJ and CDR3 profiling. TCRdb passed the reads through MiXCR, listing each CDR3 protein once. The data hold tens of thousands of distinct CDR3 sequences, with under 80% observed a single time. Germline CDR1 KGHDR, CDR2 SFDVKD. Trimming removed 2 bases from V and 4 bases from J, with 10 bases in between. The CDR3 runs to 14 residues. These data originate in a study of CD8+CD57+ T cells in acquired aplastic anemia.

The receptor was isolated from a human donor with aplastic anemia. Sequencing was carried out using sorted CD4+, CD8+, or CD8+CD57+ T cells (not recorded which) from PBMCs. The chain couples TRBV24-1 to TRBJ1-2; D not certain. As DNA, the CDR3 is TGTGCCACCAGTGATTCGACCCTCTTCTATGGCTACACCTTC. It is translated as CATSDSTLFYGYTF.